The source of this TCR beta chain is a study of blood T cell repertoires in COVID-19. The wider study: COVID-19 samples from acute and convalescent phases originated in the United States, Italy and Spain. Sources were T cells, B-cell-depleted T cells, or PBMCs; the material itself was cDNA or gDNA.

V shed 4 bases and J shed 8 bases, with 14 bases lying between them. This CDR3 spans 13 amino acids. Germline values: CDR1 MGHRA, CDR2 YSYEKL. Authors' analysis steps: By means of reference gene primer amplification, nucleated cell counts were estimated. Only in-frame clones appear in the TCRdb table, and some are missing; sequencing was by immunoSEQ multiplex PCR. That table supplies the V and J calls and clone size; D and trimming were determined from the DNA. The sample includes a few hundred thousand clones, 89% seen only once; the top ten take 3.5% to 5.5%. The receptor's source is a woman in her thirties or forties who had recovered from COVID-19. The chain has TRBV4-1 and TRBJ1-2; TRBD1 might be the D (5 bases). Material: peripheral blood. CDR3 sequence: CASSPQAAGGYTF. In nucleotides, the CDR3 is TGCGCCAGCAGCCCCCAGGCGGCAGGGGGCTACACCTTC.